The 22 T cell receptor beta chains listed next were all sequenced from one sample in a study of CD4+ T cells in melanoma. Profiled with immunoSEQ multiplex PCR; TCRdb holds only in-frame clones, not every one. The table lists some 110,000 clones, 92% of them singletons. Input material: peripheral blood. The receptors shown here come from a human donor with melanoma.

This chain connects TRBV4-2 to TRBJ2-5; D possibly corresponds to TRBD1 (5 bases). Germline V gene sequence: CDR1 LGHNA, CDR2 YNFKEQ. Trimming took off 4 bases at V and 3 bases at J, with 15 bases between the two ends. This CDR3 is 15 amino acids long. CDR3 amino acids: CASSLSPGWEETQYF. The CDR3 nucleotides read TGTGCCAGCAGCCTTTCCCCAGGGTGGGAAGAGACCCAGTACTTC.

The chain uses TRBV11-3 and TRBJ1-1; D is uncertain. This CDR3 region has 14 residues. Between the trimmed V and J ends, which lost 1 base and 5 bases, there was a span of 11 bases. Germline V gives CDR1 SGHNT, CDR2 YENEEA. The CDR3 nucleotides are TGTGCCAGCAGCTTAGGCCCCGACGGGACTGAAGCTTTCTTT. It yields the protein CASSLGPDGTEAFF.

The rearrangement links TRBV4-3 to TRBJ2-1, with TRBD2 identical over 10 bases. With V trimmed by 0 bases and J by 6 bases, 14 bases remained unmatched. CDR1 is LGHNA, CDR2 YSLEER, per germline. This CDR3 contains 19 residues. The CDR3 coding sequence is TGCGCCAGCAGCCAAGATCGAATACTAGCGGGGAAATCGGGCAATGAGCAGTTCTTC. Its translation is CASSQDRILAGKSGNEQFF.

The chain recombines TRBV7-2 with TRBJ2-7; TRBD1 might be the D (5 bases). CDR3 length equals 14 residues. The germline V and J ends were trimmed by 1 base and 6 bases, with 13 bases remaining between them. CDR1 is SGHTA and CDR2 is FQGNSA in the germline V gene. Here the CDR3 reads CASSLDPSRAEQYF. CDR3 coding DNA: TGTGCCAGCAGCTTAGATCCTTCCAGGGCCGAGCAGTACTTC.

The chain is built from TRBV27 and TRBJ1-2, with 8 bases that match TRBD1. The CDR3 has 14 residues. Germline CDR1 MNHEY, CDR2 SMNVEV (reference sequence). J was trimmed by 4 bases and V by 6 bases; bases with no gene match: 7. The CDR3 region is CASRTGQGAYGYTF. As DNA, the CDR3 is TGTGCCAGCAGAACCGGACAGGGTGCCTATGGCTACACCTTC.

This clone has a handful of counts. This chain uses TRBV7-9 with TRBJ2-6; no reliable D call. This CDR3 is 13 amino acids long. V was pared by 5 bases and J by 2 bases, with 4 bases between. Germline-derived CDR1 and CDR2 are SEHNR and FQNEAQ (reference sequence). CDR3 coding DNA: TGTGCCAGCAGCCGACCTGGGGCCAACGTCCTGACTTTC. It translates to CASSRPGANVLTF.

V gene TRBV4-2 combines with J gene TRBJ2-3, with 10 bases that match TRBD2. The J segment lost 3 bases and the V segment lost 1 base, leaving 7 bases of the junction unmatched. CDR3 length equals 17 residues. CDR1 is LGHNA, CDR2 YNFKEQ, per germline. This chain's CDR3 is CASSQGTAGGLTDTQYF. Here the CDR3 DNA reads TGTGCCAGCAGCCAAGGAACAGCGGGGGGGCTAACAGATACGCAGTATTTT.

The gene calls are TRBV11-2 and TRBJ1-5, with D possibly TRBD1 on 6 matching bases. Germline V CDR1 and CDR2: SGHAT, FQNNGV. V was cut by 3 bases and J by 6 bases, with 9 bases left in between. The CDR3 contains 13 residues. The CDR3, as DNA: TGTGCCAGCAGCTTGGGGGCGGGTCAGCCCCAGCATTTT. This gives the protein CASSLGAGQPQHF.

For the CDR3, the DNA is TGTGCCAGTAGTATCAGGGGGCGCAACTATGGCTACACCTTC. This codes for CASSIRGRNYGYTF. The chain combines TRBV19 with TRBJ1-2; 8 bases map to TRBD1. CDR1 is LNHDA and CDR2 is SQIVND in the germline V gene (reference sequence). This CDR3 region has 14 residues. J was trimmed by 2 bases and V by 3 bases; bases with no gene match: 2.

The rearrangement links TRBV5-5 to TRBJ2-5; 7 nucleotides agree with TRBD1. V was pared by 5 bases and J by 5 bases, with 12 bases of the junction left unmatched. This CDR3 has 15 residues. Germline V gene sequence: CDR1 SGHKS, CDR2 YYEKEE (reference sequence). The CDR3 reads CASSFVTGIEETQYF. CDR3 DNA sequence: TGTGCCAGCAGTTTCGTGACAGGGATTGAGGAGACCCAGTACTTC.

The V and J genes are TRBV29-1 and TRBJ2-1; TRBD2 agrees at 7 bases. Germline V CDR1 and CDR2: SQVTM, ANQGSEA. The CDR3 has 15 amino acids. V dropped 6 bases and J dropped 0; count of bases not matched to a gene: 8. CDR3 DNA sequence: TGCAGCGTCGGGGGGTTGGTAAGCTCCTACAATGAGCAGTTCTTC. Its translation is CSVGGLVSSYNEQFF.

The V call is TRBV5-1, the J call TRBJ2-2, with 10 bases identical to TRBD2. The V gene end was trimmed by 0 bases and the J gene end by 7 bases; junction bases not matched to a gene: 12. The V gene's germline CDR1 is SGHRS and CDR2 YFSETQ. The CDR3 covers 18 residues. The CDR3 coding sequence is TGCGCCAGCAGCTTGGCCGGGCTAGCGGGGGCGACAGGCGGGGAGCTGTTTTTT. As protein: CASSLAGLAGATGGELFF.

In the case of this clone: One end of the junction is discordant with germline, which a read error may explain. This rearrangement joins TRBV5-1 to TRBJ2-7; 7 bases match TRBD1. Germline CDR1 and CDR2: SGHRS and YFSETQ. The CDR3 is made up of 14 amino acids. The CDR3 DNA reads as TGCGCCAGCAGTTTGGGCTCAGGGGGATACGAGCAGTACTTC. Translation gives CASSLGSGGYEQYF. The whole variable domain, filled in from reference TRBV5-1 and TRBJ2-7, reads KAGVTQTPRYLIKTRGQQVTLSCSPISGHRSVSWYQQTPGQGLQFLFEYFSETQRNKGNFPGRFSGRQFSNSRSEMNVSTLELGDSALYLCASSLGSGGYEQYFGPGTRLTVT.

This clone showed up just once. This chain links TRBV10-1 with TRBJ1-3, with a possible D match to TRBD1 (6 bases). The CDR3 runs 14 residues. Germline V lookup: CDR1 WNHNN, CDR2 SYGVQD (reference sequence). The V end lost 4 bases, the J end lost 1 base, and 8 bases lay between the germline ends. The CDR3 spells CASSGDISGNTIYF. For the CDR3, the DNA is TGCGCCAGCAGTGGGGACATATCTGGAAACACCATATATTTT.

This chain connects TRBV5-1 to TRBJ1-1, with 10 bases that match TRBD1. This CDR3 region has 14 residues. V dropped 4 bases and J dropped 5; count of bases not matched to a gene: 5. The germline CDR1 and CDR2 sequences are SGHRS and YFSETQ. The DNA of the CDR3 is TGCGCCAGCAGCCCGACAGGGGGCGGGACTGAAGCTTTCTTT. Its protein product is CASSPTGGGTEAFF.

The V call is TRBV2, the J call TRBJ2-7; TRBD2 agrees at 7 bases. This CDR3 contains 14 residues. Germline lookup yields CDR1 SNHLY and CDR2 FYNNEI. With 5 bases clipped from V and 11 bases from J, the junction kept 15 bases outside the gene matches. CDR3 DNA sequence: TGTGCCAGCAGTCCGTCCCGGGACGAAGGGAGGGAGTACTTC. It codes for CASSPSRDEGREYF. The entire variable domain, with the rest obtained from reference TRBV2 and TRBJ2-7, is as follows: EPEVTQTPSHQVTQMGQEVILRCVPISNHLYFYWYRQILGQKVEFLVSFYNNEISEKSEIFDDQFSVERPDGSNFTLKIRSTKLEDSAMYFCASSPSRDEGREYFGPGTRLTVT.

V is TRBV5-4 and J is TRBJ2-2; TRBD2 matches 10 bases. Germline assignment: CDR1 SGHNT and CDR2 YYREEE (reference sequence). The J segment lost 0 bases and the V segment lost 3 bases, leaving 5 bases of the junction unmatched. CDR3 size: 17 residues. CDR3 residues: CASSSRTSGANTGELFF. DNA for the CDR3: TGTGCCAGCAGCTCACGTACTAGCGGGGCGAACACCGGGGAGCTGTTTTTT.

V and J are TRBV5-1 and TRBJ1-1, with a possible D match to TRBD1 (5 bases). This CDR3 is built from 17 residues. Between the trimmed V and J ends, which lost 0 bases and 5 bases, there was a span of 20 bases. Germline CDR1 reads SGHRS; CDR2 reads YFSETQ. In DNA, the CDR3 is TGCGCCAGCAGCTTGGCCTGGGCAGGGCTGGCGGGTACTGAAGCTTTCTTT. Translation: CASSLAWAGLAGTEAFF.

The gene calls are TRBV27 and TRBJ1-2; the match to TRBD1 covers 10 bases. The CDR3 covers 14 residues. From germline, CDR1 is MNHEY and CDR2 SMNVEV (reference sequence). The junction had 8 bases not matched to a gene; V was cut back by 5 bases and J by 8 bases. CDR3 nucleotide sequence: TGTGCCAGCAGTCCCCAGGGGACAGGGGAGGGCTACACCTTC. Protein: CASSPQGTGEGYTF.

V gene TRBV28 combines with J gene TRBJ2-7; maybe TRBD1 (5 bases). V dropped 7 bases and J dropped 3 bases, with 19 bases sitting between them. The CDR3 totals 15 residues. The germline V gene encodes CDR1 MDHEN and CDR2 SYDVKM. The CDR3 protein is CASNPHQRQGYEQYF. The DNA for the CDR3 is TGTGCCAGCAACCCCCACCAACGCCAGGGCTACGAGCAGTACTTC.

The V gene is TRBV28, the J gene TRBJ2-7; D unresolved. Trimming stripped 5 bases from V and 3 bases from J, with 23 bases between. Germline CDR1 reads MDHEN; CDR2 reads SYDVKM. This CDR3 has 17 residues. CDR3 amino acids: CASSPSPGLDPLYEQYF. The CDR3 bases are TGTGCCAGCAGTCCCTCCCCGGGCCTGGACCCCCTCTACGAGCAGTACTTC.

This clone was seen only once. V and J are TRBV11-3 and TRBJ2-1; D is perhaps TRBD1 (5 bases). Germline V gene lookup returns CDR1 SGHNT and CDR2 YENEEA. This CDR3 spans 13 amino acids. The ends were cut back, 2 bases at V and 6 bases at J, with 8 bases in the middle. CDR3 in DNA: TGTGCCAGCAGCTTATACACAGGCAATGAGCAGTTCTTC. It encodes CASSLYTGNEQFF.